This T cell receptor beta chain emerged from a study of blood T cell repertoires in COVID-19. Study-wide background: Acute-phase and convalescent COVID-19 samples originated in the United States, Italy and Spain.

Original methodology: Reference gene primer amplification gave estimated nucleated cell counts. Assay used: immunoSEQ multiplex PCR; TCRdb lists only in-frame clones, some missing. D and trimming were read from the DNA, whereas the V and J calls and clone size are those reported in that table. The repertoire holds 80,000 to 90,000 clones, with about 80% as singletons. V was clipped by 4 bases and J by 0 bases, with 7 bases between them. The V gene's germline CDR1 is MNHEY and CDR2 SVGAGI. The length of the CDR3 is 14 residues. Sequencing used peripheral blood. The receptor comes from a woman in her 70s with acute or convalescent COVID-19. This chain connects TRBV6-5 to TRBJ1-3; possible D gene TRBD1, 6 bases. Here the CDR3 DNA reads TGTGCCAGCAGTTTGGACAGCTCTGGAAACACCATATATTTT. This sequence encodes CASSLDSSGNTIYF.